This T cell receptor (beta chain) comes out of a study of tumor and adjacent non-tumor tissue in lung cancer. The overall study: Samples averaged about 4.17 million productive TCRbeta reads each.

This CDR3 comprises 14 residues. Germline loops: CDR1 LGHNA, CDR2 YSLEER. Trimming removed 0 bases from V and 8 bases from J, with 11 bases in between. Overall study findings and caveats: Shorter survival was associated with higher TCR diversity in tumors.

In the case of this clonotype: No antigen is known for it. The final CDR3 position lacks the conserved phenylalanine or tryptophan, pointing to a likely read error.

The template was RNA from unsorted bulk tissue. Distant lung tissue was collected more than 3 cm away from the tumor edge. Donors were chemotherapy-naive, newly diagnosed lung cancer surgical patients in China, August–late 2014. The library came from three nested PCR rounds adapted from ARM-PCR protocols. Via MiXCR, TCRdb re-called the multiplex PCR reads, giving one row per CDR3 protein. The sample contains 80,000 or so distinct CDR3 sequences, about four fifths of which appear only once. The sequence was obtained from a man aged 55 to 70 with non-small cell lung cancer. Sequencing used distant non-tumor lung tissue. V is TRBV4-3 and J is TRBJ2-1; no reliable D call. The CDR3 spells CASSQEELYDEQFL. Here the CDR3 DNA reads TGCGCCAGCAGCCAAGAGGAACTATATGATGAGCAGTTCTTG.